The TCR beta chain described here comes from a study of CD8 T cells in ankylosing spondylitis. Regarding the study as a whole: Reactive arthritis synovial fluid and blood were previously reported to contain some motif variants. Characteristic, it appeared, of ankylosing spondylitis blood was a TCR beta motif of fewer than 10 highly homologous variants.

TCR beta libraries were made by quantitative 5'-RACE with molecular barcodes. One entry per CDR3 protein results from TCRdb running MiXCR on the 5' RACE reads. The sample lists under 200,000 distinct CDR3 sequences, around 10% occurring once. Remarks on this clonotype: As yet, its antigen is unknown.

In germline, CDR1 is SGHVS, CDR2 FNYEAQ. The length of the CDR3 is 12 residues. V was clipped by 6 bases and J by 6 bases, with 12 bases between them. The sequence derives from a male donor with ankylosing spondylitis or in good health (not recorded which). V usage is TRBV7-6 and J usage is TRBJ2-7, with a weak D call TRBD2 (5 bases). Source material: blood, either unsorted or a sorted T cell fraction (not recorded which). CDR3 amino acids: CASRLRTGEQYF. In DNA form, the CDR3 reads TGTGCCAGCAGGTTAAGGACTGGCGAGCAGTACTTC.